The 22 T cell receptor beta chains listed next were all sequenced from one sample in a study of shared T cell receptors in the human thymus. The method was immunoSEQ multiplex PCR; TCRdb's version includes in-frame clones alone and lacks a portion of them. The sample lists some 720,000 clones; around nine tenths were seen once. This same sample was also taken into another study, of human thymus T cells.

The sample was thymocytes. The receptors were sampled from a boy less than two years old with a congenital heart defect.

CDR3 bases: TGTGCCAGCAGCCGACCGGGAGGCACTGAAGCTTTCTTT. It yields the protein CASSRPGGTEAFF. This sequence joins TRBV13 and TRBJ1-1; no reliable D call. CDR1 and CDR2 from the germline V gene are PRHDT and FYEKMQ (reference sequence). The CDR3 is made up of 13 amino acids. Trimming pared 5 bases from V and 4 bases from J, leaving 11 bases between.

The chain employs TRBV30 and TRBJ1-1; tentative D call: TRBD1 (5 bases). This CDR3 contains 13 residues. Germline lookup yields CDR1 GTSNPN and CDR2 SVGIG (reference sequence). V was pared by 8 bases and J by 4 bases, with 17 bases between. This CDR3 is CAHADRARTEAFF. The CDR3 DNA follows: TGTGCCCACGCCGACAGAGCCCGCACTGAAGCTTTCTTT.

V is TRBV6-5 and J is TRBJ1-5, with TRBD1 as a possible D gene (5 bases). Germline V CDR1 and CDR2: MNHEY, SVGAGI. The CDR3 consists of 15 residues. Deletions cut 5 bases from V and 2 bases from J, with 13 bases between. CDR3 DNA sequence: TGTGCCAGCAGTGCCTGGCCGGGGGGCAATCAGCCCCAGCATTTT. Amino acid sequence: CASSAWPGGNQPQHF.

The V gene is TRBV6-1, the J gene TRBJ2-7; D is unclear. This CDR3 comprises 12 residues. Trimming cost V 6 bases and J 2 bases, with 8 bases left between them. CDR1 is MNHNS, CDR2 SASEGT, per germline. The CDR3 is CASRATTYEQYF. CDR3 DNA: TGTGCCAGCAGGGCAACCACCTACGAGCAGTACTTC.

V is TRBV27 and J is TRBJ1-1; D is ambiguous. Looked up from germline, CDR1 is MNHEY and CDR2 is SMNVEV (reference sequence). V was shortened by 8 bases and J by 8 bases, with 12 bases between the two germline ends. This CDR3 spans 11 amino acids. CDR3 sequence reads: CASGGFREAFF. The DNA of the CDR3 is TGTGCCAGCGGAGGATTTAGGGAAGCTTTCTTT.

The CDR3 loop reads CAISEPTGTGSQETQYF. CDR3 DNA: TGTGCCATCAGTGAGCCAACCGGGACAGGGTCCCAAGAGACCCAGTACTTC. The genes are TRBV10-3 and TRBJ2-5; 9 nucleotides match TRBD1. This CDR3 has 17 residues. The germline V gene encodes CDR1 ENHRY and CDR2 SYGVKD. V shed 2 bases and J 1 base; nucleotides not matched to a gene: 8.

This clone has a single count. The gene calls are TRBV30 and TRBJ2-3; the D is unclear. The germline gives CDR1 GTSNPN, CDR2 SVGIG (reference sequence). V lost 0 bases, J lost 8 bases, and 9 bases lay in between. This CDR3 is built from 12 residues. The CDR3 sequence: CAWSVLATTQYF. Here the CDR3 DNA reads TGTGCCTGGAGTGTCTTGGCCACTACGCAGTATTTT.

V and J are TRBV7-6 and TRBJ2-2; TRBD1 matches 11 bases. V was pared by 4 bases and J by 7 bases, with 8 bases of the junction left unmatched. Germline CDR1 and CDR2: SGHVS and FNYEAQ. The length of the CDR3 is 16 residues. The CDR3 DNA sequence: TGTGCCAGCAGCTCAAAGGACAGGGGGCGTATCGGGGAGCTGTTTTTT. Translated: CASSSKDRGRIGELFF. The variable domain in full, completed from reference TRBV7-6 and TRBJ2-2, reads GAGVSQSPRYKVTKRGQDVALRCDPISGHVSLYWYRQALGQGPEFLTYFNYEAQQDKSGLPNDRFSAERPEGSISTLTIQRTEQRDSAMYRCASSSKDRGRIGELFFGEGSRLTVL.

CDR3 sequence reads: CASSHRLSGGIQYF. CDR3 in DNA: TGTGCCAGCAGCCACCGTCTTAGCGGGGGCATTCAGTACTTC. The rearrangement links TRBV6-5 to TRBJ2-4; 9 positions match TRBD2. CDR1 is MNHEY and CDR2 is SVGAGI in the germline V gene. J gave up 9 bases and V 6 bases, and 9 bases lay outside the gene matches. This CDR3 has 14 amino acids.

This rearrangement joins TRBV27 to TRBJ2-1; D is possibly TRBD2 (6 bases). The CDR3 has 19 amino acids. In germline, CDR1 is MNHEY, CDR2 SMNVEV (reference sequence). V was cut by 0 bases and J by 0 bases, with 18 bases left in between. The CDR3 loop is CASSLSRLDLTPSYNEQFF. The CDR3 DNA reads TGTGCCAGCAGTTTATCCCGACTAGATTTGACCCCCTCCTACAATGAGCAGTTCTTC.

The V call is TRBV7-6, the J call TRBJ1-2; 12 nucleotides line up with TRBD1. V shed 0 bases and J 4 bases; nucleotides not matched to a gene: 12. This CDR3 contains 19 residues. Germline lookup yields CDR1 SGHVS and CDR2 FNYEAQ. As DNA, the CDR3 is TGTGCCAGCAGCTTAGCGGGGGTCCGGGACAGGGGGCTGGGCTATGGCTACACCTTC. It translates to CASSLAGVRDRGLGYGYTF.

The chain joins TRBV4-3 to TRBJ2-1, with D possibly being TRBD2 (6 bases). Trimming pared 1 base from V and 3 bases from J, leaving 13 bases between. Germline CDR1 is LGHNA and CDR2 is YSLEER. This CDR3 comprises 16 residues. The CDR3 DNA sequence: TGCGCCAGCAGCCAAGGGGTAGCGGCACACTACAATGAGCAGTTCTTC. Protein product: CASSQGVAAHYNEQFF.

CDR3 bases: TGTGCCAGCAGCGGTCGATCTAGCGGGAATCAGGACTCCTCCTACAATGAGCAGTTCTTC. Translation gives CASSGRSSGNQDSSYNEQFF. This chain joins TRBV9 and TRBJ2-1; 9 bases map to TRBD2. The V segment lost 3 bases and the J segment 0 bases; nucleotides outside the gene matches: 16. This CDR3 is built from 20 residues. Per the germline V gene, CDR1 is SGDLS and CDR2 is YYNGEE.

The chain couples TRBV2 to TRBJ2-1; D is possibly TRBD2 (7 bases). Germline values: CDR1 SNHLY, CDR2 FYNNEI. Trimming left V 7 bases short and J 2 bases short, with 21 bases between. The CDR3 totals 17 residues. CDR3 sequence: CASTLGGLSITYNEQFF. In DNA, the CDR3 is TGTGCCAGCACTTTAGGGGGACTATCCATAACCTACAATGAGCAGTTCTTC.

J is TRBJ1-1 and V is TRBV14; TRBD1 aligns across 8 bases. CDR1 is SGHDN and CDR2 is FVKESK in the germline V gene. Trimming removed 5 bases from V and 1 base from J; junction bases left unmatched: 9. The CDR3 runs to 16 residues. As DNA, the CDR3 is TGTGCCAGCAGCGATCGGACAGGGACACAGAACACTGAAGCTTTCTTT. Encoded protein: CASSDRTGTQNTEAFF. The whole variable domain, filled in from reference TRBV14 and TRBJ1-1, reads EAGVTQFPSHSVIEKGQTVTLRCDPISGHDNLYWYRRVMGKEIKFLLHFVKESKQDESGMPNNRFLAERTGGTYSTLKVQPAELEDSGVYFCASSDRTGTQNTEAFFGQGTRLTVV.

The V gene is TRBV9, the J gene TRBJ1-5; possibly TRBD1 for D (6 bases). Trimming removed 0 bases from V and 1 base from J, with 14 bases in between. The CDR3 length is 17 residues. The germline CDR1 and CDR2 sequences are SGDLS and YYNGEE. This chain's CDR3 is CASSVEWQGRSNQPQHF. The CDR3 region has the DNA TGTGCCAGCAGCGTAGAATGGCAGGGGAGAAGCAATCAGCCCCAGCATTTT.

Only one count was recorded for this clone. This chain joins TRBV7-9 and TRBJ1-4, with D possibly being TRBD1 (5 bases). CDR1 and CDR2 from the germline V gene are SEHNR and FQNEAQ (reference sequence). The CDR3 runs 16 residues. V dropped 2 bases and J dropped 6 bases, with 16 bases sitting between them. The CDR3 reads CASSLRGGTFYEKLFF. The CDR3 DNA follows: TGTGCCAGCAGCTTAAGAGGCGGGACGTTTTATGAAAAACTGTTTTTT.

The chain carries TRBV19 and TRBJ1-5; the D gene is possibly TRBD1 (6 bases). The V end was cut by 7 bases, the J end by 7 bases, with 14 bases between. The CDR3 contains 13 residues. The germline CDR1 and CDR2 sequences are LNHDA and SQIVND (reference sequence). The CDR3, as DNA: TGTGCCAGTACCCCCCAGGGGTGGCAGCCCCAGCATTTT. The encoded protein is CASTPQGWQPQHF.

The gene calls are TRBV9 and TRBJ1-4, with a weak D call TRBD1 (6 bases). CDR3 length: 19 amino acids. Germline assignment: CDR1 SGDLS and CDR2 YYNGEE. V gave up 3 bases and J gave up 1 base, with 22 bases separating them. The chain's CDR3 is CASSAGTLDRALTNEKLFF. DNA of the CDR3: TGTGCCAGCAGCGCTGGGACACTCGATCGAGCTTTAACTAATGAAAAACTGTTTTTT. Full variable domain (remainder filled in from reference TRBV9 and TRBJ1-4): DSGVTQTPKHLITATGQRVTLRCSPRSGDLSVYWYQQSLDQGLQFLIQYYNGEERAKGNILERFSAQQFPDLHSELNLSSLELGDSALYFCASSAGTLDRALTNEKLFFGSGTQLSVL.

This clone was counted between two and nine times. The chain joins TRBV5-6 to TRBJ2-4, with D hard to call. The V end lost 5 bases, the J end lost 0 bases, and 6 bases lay between the germline ends. CDR1 is SGHDT and CDR2 is YYEEEE in the germline V gene. The CDR3 sequence is 13 residues long. CDR3 DNA sequence: TGTGCCAGCAGATCCTTAGCCAAAAACATTCAGTACTTC. It codes for CASRSLAKNIQYF.

This chain uses TRBV29-1 with TRBJ2-5, with D maybe TRBD1 (6 bases). The V end was cut by 6 bases, the J end by 1 base, with 15 bases between. The CDR3 covers 14 residues. Germline V lookup: CDR1 SQVTM, CDR2 ANQGSEA. The CDR3 protein is CSVCSDRPQETQYF. Written as DNA, the CDR3 is TGCAGCGTCTGCTCGGACAGACCCCAAGAGACCCAGTACTTC.

V gene TRBV30 combines with J gene TRBJ2-7, with 12 bases aligning to TRBD2. Germline V gives CDR1 GTSNPN, CDR2 SVGIG (reference sequence). V gave up 2 bases and J gave up 4 bases; unmatched junction bases: 3. CDR3 length equals 14 residues. In DNA form, the CDR3 reads TGTGCCTGGAGTCCCACTAGCGGGGGGTACGAGCAGTACTTC. It translates to CAWSPTSGGYEQYF.